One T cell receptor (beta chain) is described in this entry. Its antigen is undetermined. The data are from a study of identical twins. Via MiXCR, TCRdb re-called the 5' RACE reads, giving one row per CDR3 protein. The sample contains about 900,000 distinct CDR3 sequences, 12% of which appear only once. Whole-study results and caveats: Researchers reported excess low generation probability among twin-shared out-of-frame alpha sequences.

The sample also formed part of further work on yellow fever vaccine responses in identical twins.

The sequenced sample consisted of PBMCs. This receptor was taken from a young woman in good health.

CDR3 protein: CATSDFGGQQYF. The CDR3 DNA reads TGTGCCACCAGTGATTTTGGGGGGCAGCAGTACTTC. This chain uses TRBV24-1 with TRBJ2-7; D is tentatively TRBD1 or TRBD2 (6 bases each). The CDR3 covers 12 residues. Looked up from germline, CDR1 is KGHDR and CDR2 is SFDVKD. V was shortened by 1 base and J by 8 bases, with 8 bases between the two germline ends.